The clone carrying this T cell receptor (beta chain) turned up a few times. The sample belongs to a study of T-cell reconstitution after alpha-beta-depleted transplantation in children. This CDR3 has 19 amino acids. Germline CDR1 reads MNHEY; CDR2 reads SMNVEV (reference sequence). The V end lost 3 bases, the J end lost 2 bases, and 23 bases lay between the germline ends. During its preparation, the TCRbeta library received unique molecular identifiers. MiXCR was run by TCRdb on the PCR reads, yielding one entry per CDR3 protein. The table includes around 600,000 distinct CDR3 sequences, over 9.5% detected once.

The chain has TRBV27 and TRBJ1-5, with D perhaps matching TRBD1 (6 bases). The clonotype comes from a human donor who donated a stem cell graft to a child with acute myeloid leukemia. Sequencing was performed on PBMCs from the stem cell graft donor, taken from the stem cell graft. The CDR3 DNA follows: TGTGCCAGCAGTTTGACGGCAAACCCGAAGGGGGGGCGCAATCAGCCCCAGCATTTT. Its protein product is CASSLTANPKGGRNQPQHF.